This record looks at one T cell receptor (beta chain) sequence and its context. Antigen: not known. These data originate in a study of PD-1 blockade in classical Hodgkin lymphoma. Time point given: cycle 4 day 1 (C4D1), after more than five weeks of nivolumab. Patients all relapsed after autologous stem cell transplantation, and there was variation in brentuximab vedotin exposure. The study's findings and limits: Only CD4+ TCR diversity, not CD8+, had risen significantly by C4D1. Relapsed/refractory patients reportedly had lower baseline diversity than newly diagnosed patients.

This CDR3 has 15 amino acids. Looked up from germline, CDR1 is SGHNT and CDR2 is YENEEA. The ends were cut back, 5 bases at V and 2 bases at J, with 14 bases in the middle. The method was immunoSEQ multiplex PCR; TCRdb's version includes in-frame clones alone and lacks a portion of them. Of around 50,000 clones listed, 90% were seen once; the top ten hold roughly 13%. Source: peripheral blood mononuclear cells (PBMCs), taken before the fourth cycle of nivolumab. This clonotype was sampled from a human donor with classical Hodgkin lymphoma. This sequence joins TRBV11-3 and TRBJ2-3, with TRBD1 as a possible D gene (5 bases). CDR3 in amino acids: CASSRGQHDTDTQYF. Written as DNA, the CDR3 is TGTGCCAGCAGCAGAGGACAACACGACACAGATACGCAGTATTTT.